The T cell receptor (beta chain) described here comes from a study of T cells in Graves' hyperthyroidism and ophthalmopathy. Whole-study results and caveats: Ophthalmopathy prediction by the model preceded onset by a median approximately 6.9 months. Blood shared most expanded thyroid clonotypes above 0.001.

As to this clonotype: The antigen remains unidentified.

RNA transcripts were the template for amplifying TCR beta CDR3 regions. The HTBI set primed first-round TCR CDR3 RT-PCR. TCRdb re-derived calls from the multiplex PCR reads in MiXCR, one entry per CDR3 protein. The sample has about 380,000 distinct CDR3 sequences; less than 20% are singletons. For the diagnoses, clinical symptoms, serum thyroxine and TRAb, thyroid ultrasound and orbital computed tomography were used. Each 10 ml fresh peripheral blood draw supplied the PBMCs. The CDR3 contains 14 residues. The germline V gene encodes CDR1 SGHTA and CDR2 FQGNSA. With 5 bases clipped from V and 2 bases from J, the junction kept 6 bases outside the gene matches.

The sequenced material came from blood. The J gene is TRBJ2-7, the V gene TRBV7-2; 7 bases map to TRBD2. The origin of this receptor is a man between 18 and 35 years old with Graves' ophthalmopathy. The CDR3 loop reads CASSVQRGPYEQYF. In DNA, the CDR3 is TGTGCCAGCAGCGTGCAGCGGGGACCCTACGAGCAGTACTTC.